This entry lists 9 T cell receptor beta chains sequenced from one sample in a study of T-cell reconstitution after alpha-beta-depleted transplantation in children. TCRbeta library construction was performed incorporating unique molecular identifiers. One entry per CDR3 protein results from TCRdb running MiXCR on the PCR reads. The sample holds 200,000 to 250,000 distinct CDR3 sequences; roughly 11% are singletons and the top ten take roughly 30%. This material consisted of PBMCs, taken before TCRalphabeta/CD19-depleted stem cell transplant. The receptors shown here come from a child in the first two years of life with acute myeloid leukemia, due to receive a stem cell transplant.

This clonotype was detected ten times or more. The chain joins TRBV29-1 to TRBJ2-7; D is unclear. V gave up 6 bases and J gave up 7 bases, with 16 bases separating them. The CDR3 runs 12 residues. Germline V gives CDR1 SQVTM, CDR2 ANQGSEA. The CDR3, as DNA: TGCAGCGTGGCACAGACCCCTTCGGAGCAGTACTTC. Translating gives CSVAQTPSEQYF.

The sample holds many counts of this clonotype. The genes are TRBV12-3 or TRBV12-4 and TRBJ1-1, with a weak D call TRBD1 (6 bases). The CDR3 spans 15 residues. V shed 4 bases and J shed 4 bases, with 16 bases lying between them. The CDR3 protein is CASSSGALGGTEAFF. CDR3 nucleotides: TGTGCCAGCAGTTCGGGGGCCCTGGGTGGCACTGAAGCTTTCTTT.

The sample holds many counts of this clonotype. The chain links TRBV6-5 to TRBJ1-5, with 9 bases identical to TRBD1. The V gene's germline CDR1 is MNHEY and CDR2 SVGAGI. Trimming cost V 4 bases and J 6 bases; bases outside gene matches: 7. This CDR3 has 15 amino acids. CDR3 in DNA: TGTGCCAGCAGTTTAAGACAGGGGGGGGTTCAGCCCCAGCATTTT. Translated, it gives CASSLRQGGVQPQHF.

This clonotype was observed many times. The chain carries TRBV12-3 or TRBV12-4 and TRBJ2-1; 7 bases are shared with TRBD1. With 7 bases clipped from V and 3 bases from J, the junction kept 6 bases outside the gene matches. This CDR3 is 14 amino acids long. The CDR3 nucleotides read TGTGCCAGCACCCTCGACAGGGTCTACAATGAGCAGTTCTTC. Its protein is CASTLDRVYNEQFF.

This clonotype came up many times. The chain uses TRBV29-1 and TRBJ1-1; a weak D match, TRBD1 (6 bases). Germline-derived CDR1 and CDR2 are SQVTM and ANQGSEA. Trimming removed 2 bases from V and 11 bases from J, with 15 bases in between. This CDR3 comprises 12 residues. The CDR3 spells CSVESGGRVAFF. CDR3 DNA sequence: TGCAGCGTTGAATCCGGGGGCAGGGTTGCTTTCTTT.

This clonotype was observed at least ten times. The V call is TRBV9, the J call TRBJ2-3; D gene uncertain. Between the trimmed V and J ends, which lost 0 bases and 0 bases, there was a span of 11 bases. This CDR3 has 16 amino acids. CDR1 and CDR2 (germline): SGDLS, YYNGEE. This CDR3 is CASSVGVTSSTDTQYF. The DNA for the CDR3 is TGTGCCAGCAGCGTAGGGGTAACGTCTAGCACAGATACGCAGTATTTT.

Worth noting for this clonotype: A much bigger clone sits one base away, suggesting this may be a read error. The chain recombines TRBV30 with TRBJ2-7; a weak D match, TRBD1 (5 bases). The CDR3 has 13 residues. The germline V gene encodes CDR1 GTSNPN and CDR2 SVGIG (reference sequence). The CDR3 DNA reads as TGTGCCTGGAAAGGTGACAGAGGCTACGAGCAGCACTTC. Protein sequence: CAWKGDRGYEQHF.

This clonotype showed up many times. The DNA for the CDR3 is TGCAGTGCTAGAATCCCGGGACAGAGGAACAATGAGCAGTTCTTC. Protein: CSARIPGQRNNEQFF. The V and J genes are TRBV20-1 and TRBJ2-1, with 7 bases that match TRBD1. The germline V gene encodes CDR1 DFQATT and CDR2 SNEGSKA (reference sequence). The CDR3 consists of 15 residues. The J segment lost 5 bases and the V segment lost 2 bases, leaving 9 bases of the junction unmatched.

A remark on this clonotype: This clone may be a read error of a much larger clone one base away. CDR3 nucleotides: TGTACCAGCAGCTTAACGGGAGTCAGGACCGGGGAGCTGTTTTTT. It codes for CTSSLTGVRTGELFF. The rearrangement uses TRBV7-2 and TRBJ2-2; the D gene is possibly TRBD2 (6 bases). V lost 2 bases to trimming and J lost 5 bases, with 12 bases between them. The CDR3 loop spans 15 amino acids. CDR1 is SGHTA, CDR2 FQGNSA, per germline.